Each of the 14 T cell receptor beta chains below was sequenced from the same sample in a study of shared clonotypes between healthy human individuals. The naive CD8 fraction comprised CD45RO-negative cells positively selected for CCR7 and excluded terminally differentiated effector memory CD45RA+ cells. Sequenced by immunoSEQ multiplex PCR; TCRdb stores in-frame clones only, minus some. The sample shows about 820,000 clones, approximately 92% of them seen only once. Sequences were obtained from naive CD8+ T cells sorted from blood. The receptors originated from a man aged 30-40 years in good health.

This clone appeared once. The V call is TRBV4-2, the J call TRBJ2-1, with D perhaps TRBD2 (7 bases). The V and J ends lost 3 bases and 4 bases respectively, with 10 bases between them. The germline V gene encodes CDR1 LGHNA and CDR2 YNFKEQ. This CDR3 has 14 amino acids. CDR3 coding DNA: TGTGCCAGCAGCCACAGGGGACTATACAATGAGCAGTTCTTC. Translating gives CASSHRGLYNEQFF.

In DNA form, the CDR3 reads TGTGCCATCACCCCGAGCGAAACCTACGAGCAGTACTTC. Amino acids: CAITPSETYEQYF. The chain is built from TRBV10-3 and TRBJ2-7; no clear D gene. Trimming cost V 7 bases and J 2 bases, with 12 bases left between them. This CDR3 region has 13 residues. The germline CDR1 and CDR2 sequences are ENHRY and SYGVKD.

The rearrangement joins TRBV2 to TRBJ2-1; 9 positions match TRBD2. Trimming at V came to 6 bases and at J to 7 bases, leaving 7 bases not matched to a gene. CDR3 length: 14 amino acids. CDR1 is SNHLY and CDR2 is FYNNEI in the germline V gene. The CDR3, as DNA: TGTGCCAGCAGAGTAGCGGGAGCATTGAATGAGCAGTTCTTC. This sequence encodes CASRVAGALNEQFF.

The chain couples TRBV7-9 to TRBJ1-1; 8 bases map to TRBD1. The CDR3 length is 15 residues. V was clipped by 6 bases and J by 6 bases; unmatched bases: 12. Germline V gene lookup returns CDR1 SEHNR and CDR2 FQNEAQ (reference sequence). The CDR3 coding sequence is TGTGCCAGCAGTCACCCCCAGGGGGCATATTCTGAAGCTTTCTTT. Translation: CASSHPQGAYSEAFF. Full variable domain (outside the CDR3, taken from reference TRBV7-9 and TRBJ1-1): DTGVSQNPRHKITKRGQNVTFRCDPISEHNRLYWYRQTLGQGPEFLTYFQNEAQLEKSRLLSDRFSAERPKGSFSTLEIQRTEQGDSAMYLCASSHPQGAYSEAFFGQGTRLTVV.

CDR3 residues: CASSPPSSEQYF. DNA of the CDR3: TGTGCCAGCAGCCCTCCCAGCAGTGAGCAGTACTTC. The chain carries TRBV7-9 and TRBJ2-7; D unresolved. The CDR3 spans 12 residues. V gave up 5 bases and J gave up 7 bases, with 12 bases separating them. CDR1 SEHNR and CDR2 FQNEAQ come from the germline V gene (reference sequence).

V is TRBV7-3 and J is TRBJ2-3, with 7 bases aligning to TRBD2. After removal of 2 bases from V and 1 base from J, the junction contained 6 bases not matched to a gene. Germline V gene lookup returns CDR1 SGHTA and CDR2 FQGTGA. The CDR3 totals 16 residues. CDR3 sequence (DNA): TGTGCCAGCAGCTTATCGCCTAGCGGAGGCACAGATACGCAGTATTTT. It yields the protein CASSLSPSGGTDTQYF.

The chain is built from TRBV5-5 and TRBJ2-1; TRBD1 matches at 7 bases. J gave up 5 bases and V 4 bases, and 9 bases lay outside the gene matches. Germline CDR1 and CDR2: SGHKS and YYEKEE (reference sequence). The CDR3 has 15 residues. CDR3 region: CASSATGPLDNEQFF. CDR3 bases: TGTGCCAGCAGCGCGACAGGGCCTTTGGACAATGAGCAGTTCTTC.

A remark on this clone: This same CDR3 is encoded by further DNA sequences in the sample. The chain has TRBV5-6 and TRBJ1-5; tentative D call: TRBD1 (5 bases). Germline CDR1 SGHDT, CDR2 YYEEEE. The CDR3 covers 14 residues. V was trimmed by 0 bases and J by 6 bases, leaving 10 bases between them. The CDR3 reads CASSLGQGGQPQHF. The CDR3 coding sequence is TGTGCCAGCAGCTTGGGGCAGGGAGGTCAGCCCCAGCATTTT.

This clone was seen a single time. CDR3 region: CATSRGSGRTDTQYF. The DNA for the CDR3 is TGTGCCACCAGCAGAGGGAGCGGGAGGACAGATACGCAGTATTTT. The rearrangement uses TRBV15 and TRBJ2-3; 9 bases match TRBD2. Trimming removed 1 base from V and 3 bases from J; junction bases left unmatched: 2. CDR1 is LNHNV and CDR2 is YYDKDF in the germline V gene (reference sequence). The CDR3 runs 15 residues.

This sequence joins TRBV20-1 and TRBJ1-2; D is uncertain. Trimming removed 6 bases from V and 5 bases from J, with 10 bases in between. The germline gives CDR1 DFQATT, CDR2 SNEGSKA (reference sequence). This CDR3 contains 11 residues. The CDR3 DNA follows: TGCAGTGCCATGATCGGTTATGGCTACACCTTC. This gives the protein CSAMIGYGYTF.

The gene calls are TRBV7-6 and TRBJ2-5, with D unclear. V gave up 1 base and J gave up 1 base, with 13 bases separating them. The CDR3 length is 16 residues. Germline V gene data show CDR1 as SGHVS and CDR2 as FNYEAQ. The CDR3 reads CASSLGMGNTQETQYF. DNA of the CDR3: TGTGCCAGCAGCTTAGGTATGGGGAACACCCAAGAGACCCAGTACTTC.

V usage is TRBV7-9 and J usage is TRBJ2-4; D is ambiguous. The CDR3 consists of 14 residues. V lost 6 bases and J lost 0, with 9 bases in between. Germline V gives CDR1 SEHNR, CDR2 FQNEAQ (reference sequence). The CDR3 here is CASRSDLAKNIQYF. CDR3 nucleotides: TGTGCCAGCAGGTCTGACCTAGCCAAAAACATTCAGTACTTC.

The V and J genes are TRBV28 and TRBJ2-3, with D maybe TRBD1 (5 bases). Germline lookup yields CDR1 MDHEN and CDR2 SYDVKM. Trimming pared 2 bases from V and 1 base from J, leaving 10 bases between. The CDR3 has 15 residues. The CDR3 DNA reads TGTGCCAGCAGTTTAGATCTGACAGGCACAGATACGCAGTATTTT. As protein: CASSLDLTGTDTQYF.

The count of this clone is one. The rearrangement links TRBV4-2 to TRBJ2-3, with TRBD1 as a possible D gene (5 bases). The CDR3 is 15 residues long. From germline, CDR1 is LGHNA and CDR2 YNFKEQ. The ends were cut back, 1 base at V and 4 bases at J, with 12 bases in the middle. The CDR3 loop reads CASSQGVTGADTQYF. The CDR3 DNA reads TGTGCCAGCAGCCAAGGCGTTACAGGCGCAGATACGCAGTATTTT.